Described below is a single T cell receptor (beta chain) sequence and its context. The entry originates in a study of control samples from healthy donors and cancer patients. The table came from immunoSEQ multiplex PCR; TCRdb's copy has only in-frame clones and leaves some out. In the table there are tens of thousands of clones, about 96% of which are singletons. The germline gives CDR1 MNHEY, CDR2 SMNVEV (reference sequence). Trimming at V came to 6 bases and at J to 1 base, leaving 4 bases not matched to a gene. CDR3 size: 14 residues. V usage is TRBV27 and J usage is TRBJ1-1; TRBD1 matches 8 bases. Sequencing used blood. The clonotype comes from a woman under 30 in good health. The CDR3 spells CASSRTGRNTEAFF. DNA of the CDR3: TGTGCCAGCAGCCGGACAGGGCGGAACACTGAAGCTTTCTTT.